This passage covers 20 T cell receptor beta chains from one sample sequenced in a study of PD-L1 blockade in urothelial cancer. Sequencing was performed with immunoSEQ multiplex PCR; in TCRdb, only in-frame clones are kept and a portion is missing. The sample lists about 110,000 clones, 70% to 90% occurring once. The starting material was PBMCs, obtained around atezolizumab (anti-PD-L1) treatment. Receptors originate from a man aged 50-59 years with urothelial cancer.

The gene calls are TRBV5-1 and TRBJ1-2, with D possibly matching TRBD1 (6 bases). The CDR3 covers 15 residues. Germline V gene lookup returns CDR1 SGHRS and CDR2 YFSETQ. V was clipped by 0 bases and J by 4 bases, with 13 bases between them. DNA of the CDR3: TGCGCCAGCAGCTTGGGGACAGTTTTGAGCTATGGCTACACCTTC. Residues: CASSLGTVLSYGYTF.

Only one count was recorded for this clone. The rearrangement joins TRBV19 to TRBJ2-1; TRBD2 agrees at 9 bases. CDR1 LNHDA and CDR2 SQIVND come from the germline V gene (reference sequence). CDR3 size: 15 residues. Trimming at V came to 2 bases and at J to 5 bases, leaving 4 bases not matched to a gene. The CDR3 region is CASSISSGSHNEQFF. The CDR3 DNA is TGTGCCAGTAGTATAAGTAGCGGGAGCCACAATGAGCAGTTCTTC.

The rearrangement joins TRBV7-9 to TRBJ2-1, with TRBD1 identical over 10 bases. V lost 0 bases and J lost 12; bases outside the gene matches: 11. There are 16 residues in the CDR3. Germline V gives CDR1 SEHNR, CDR2 FQNEAQ (reference sequence). DNA of the CDR3: TGTGCCAGCAGCTTAGCACAGGGACAGGGGTCCGGTGGGCAGTTCTTC. Its protein product is CASSLAQGQGSGGQFF.

The chain couples TRBV27 to TRBJ2-3, with 9 bases aligning to TRBD2. Germline-derived CDR1 and CDR2 are MNHEY and SMNVEV (reference sequence). V lost 5 bases, J lost 5 bases, and 2 bases stayed unmatched. This CDR3 has 13 residues. The CDR3: CASSPREGDTQYF. DNA for the CDR3: TGTGCCAGCAGTCCGCGGGAGGGAGATACGCAGTATTTT.

The chain combines TRBV11-3 with TRBJ2-5, with D tentatively TRBD2 (6 bases). Trimming pared 3 bases from V and 4 bases from J, leaving 15 bases between. The CDR3 loop spans 15 amino acids. Germline V gives CDR1 SGHNT, CDR2 YENEEA. The CDR3 spells CASSLQSGDAETQYF. The CDR3 region has the DNA TGTGCCAGCAGCTTGCAGTCGGGAGATGCAGAGACCCAGTACTTC.

The chain is built from TRBV2 and TRBJ1-5, with 7 positions matching TRBD1. This CDR3 region has 15 residues. Germline V lookup: CDR1 SNHLY, CDR2 FYNNEI. V lost 3 bases to trimming and J lost 9 bases; unmatched junction nucleotides: 11. The CDR3 DNA reads TGTGCCAGCAGTGACCGAAGACAGGGAAACGCGCCCCAGCATTTT. Its protein is CASSDRRQGNAPQHF.

The gene calls are TRBV6-5 and TRBJ1-4, with a tentative D call TRBD1 (6 bases). The CDR3 has 15 amino acids. V lost 7 bases, J lost 3 bases, and 15 bases lay in between. CDR1 and CDR2 from the germline V gene are MNHEY and SVGAGI. Here the CDR3 reads CASTRGARANEKLFF. The CDR3 nucleotides read TGTGCCAGCACTCGGGGGGCGAGAGCTAATGAAAAACTGTTTTTT.

The genes are TRBV5-4 and TRBJ2-5; TRBD2 is a possible D gene (7 bases). CDR1 is SGHNT, CDR2 YYREEE, per germline (reference sequence). V lost 4 bases and J lost 9, with 19 bases in between. CDR3 length: 14 residues. As DNA, the CDR3 is TGTGCCAGCAGCGTCCCGATTGGGGAGGGGGCCCAGTACTTC. Its protein is CASSVPIGEGAQYF.

The V and J genes are TRBV5-1 and TRBJ1-6; the D is unclear. V lost 2 bases and J 7 bases, leaving 10 bases between the germline ends. The germline CDR1 and CDR2 sequences are SGHRS and YFSETQ. CDR3 length: 14 residues. The CDR3 DNA follows: TGCGCCAGCAGCTTTCCGGATAGCAATTCACCCCTCCACTTT. This codes for CASSFPDSNSPLHF.

DNA of the CDR3: TGTGCCAGCAGGCGGACTAGCGGGGCGAACACCGGGGAGCTGTTTTTT. Residues: CASRRTSGANTGELFF. The chain combines TRBV7-9 with TRBJ2-2, with 12 bases aligning to TRBD2. The CDR3 loop spans 16 amino acids. The V segment lost 6 bases and the J segment 0 bases; nucleotides outside the gene matches: 2. CDR1 and CDR2 from the germline V gene are SEHNR and FQNEAQ (reference sequence).

This clone was counted once. The rearrangement joins TRBV19 to TRBJ1-3; 7 bases fit TRBD1. J lost 4 bases, V lost 5 bases, and 14 bases had no gene match. There are 17 residues in the CDR3. CDR1 is LNHDA and CDR2 is SQIVND in the germline V gene (reference sequence). CDR3 residues: CASSFREQGLYGNTIYF. Here the CDR3 DNA reads TGTGCCAGTAGTTTCCGGGAACAGGGGCTATACGGAAACACCATATATTTT.

This clone showed up just once. The chain employs TRBV6-1 and TRBJ1-5; TRBD1 matches at 7 bases. CDR1 MNHNS and CDR2 SASEGT come from the germline V gene. V lost 3 bases, J lost 2 bases, and 7 bases stayed unmatched. This CDR3 spans 16 amino acids. The CDR3 protein is CASSDLTGTGNQPQHF. The CDR3 DNA reads as TGTGCCAGCAGTGACTTGACAGGGACTGGCAATCAGCCCCAGCATTTT.

This chain links TRBV9 with TRBJ2-3; D is unclear. The germline V gene has CDR1 SGDLS and CDR2 YYNGEE. The V and J ends lost 0 bases and 4 bases respectively, with 9 bases between them. The CDR3 sequence is 14 residues long. The CDR3 bases are TGTGCCAGCAGCGTAGCTAGTATGTCAGATACGCAGTATTTT. Encoded protein: CASSVASMSDTQYF.

This rearrangement joins TRBV30 to TRBJ1-5; TRBD1 might be the D (6 bases). Germline V lookup: CDR1 GTSNPN, CDR2 SVGIG (reference sequence). The CDR3 consists of 13 residues. Between the trimmed V and J ends, which lost 1 base and 4 bases, there was a span of 8 bases. The CDR3 sequence is CAWSEGGNQPQHF. The CDR3 region has the DNA TGTGCCTGGAGTGAGGGGGGGAATCAGCCCCAGCATTTT. Together with reference TRBV30 and TRBJ1-5, the CDR3 gives the full variable domain: SQTIHQWPATLVQPVGSPLSLECTVEGTSNPNLYWYRQAAGRGLQLLFYSVGIGQISSEVPQNLSASRPQDRQFILSSKKLLLSDSGFYLCAWSEGGNQPQHFGDGTRLSIL.

The V and J genes are TRBV6-5 and TRBJ2-7, with 11 bases aligning to TRBD2. There are 15 residues in the CDR3. V lost 5 bases to trimming and J lost 1 base; unmatched junction nucleotides: 4. Germline assignment: CDR1 MNHEY and CDR2 SVGAGI. For the CDR3, the DNA is TGTGCCAGCAGTCCCGGGACTAGCGGATCCTACGAGCAGTACTTC. Translation gives CASSPGTSGSYEQYF.

The chain joins TRBV5-4 to TRBJ2-3, with TRBD1 as a possible D gene (5 bases). V lost 4 bases to trimming and J lost 5 bases, with 8 bases between them. The CDR3 is 12 residues long. Germline loops: CDR1 SGHNT, CDR2 YYREEE (reference sequence). The CDR3 spells CASSGQGDTQYF. In nucleotides, the CDR3 is TGTGCCAGCAGCGGTCAGGGAGATACGCAGTATTTT.

The J gene is TRBJ2-1, the V gene TRBV29-1; D is possibly TRBD2 (6 bases). Trimming left V 8 bases short and J 8 bases short, with 13 bases between. The CDR3 has 11 residues. Germline CDR1 and CDR2: SQVTM and ANQGSEA. CDR3 sequence: CSIRGSHEQFF. As DNA, the CDR3 is TGCAGCATACGGGGGAGTCATGAGCAGTTCTTC.

The rearrangement joins TRBV18 to TRBJ1-1; 7 bases agree with TRBD1. The CDR3 spans 16 residues. J was trimmed by 1 base and V by 0 bases; bases with no gene match: 5. Germline lookup yields CDR1 KGHSH and CDR2 LQKENI. The CDR3 DNA sequence: TGTGCCAGCTCACCACCAGACAGGGCGCAGAACACTGAAGCTTTCTTT. It encodes CASSPPDRAQNTEAFF.

The chain is built from TRBV4-1 and TRBJ2-7; D is perhaps TRBD1 (5 bases). Trimming removed 0 bases from V and 3 bases from J, with 9 bases in between. Germline V lookup: CDR1 MGHRA, CDR2 YSYEKL. The CDR3 is 14 residues long. The CDR3 DNA follows: TGCGCCAGCAGCCAAGAGATCAGGGTCTACGAGCAGTACTTC. Amino acids: CASSQEIRVYEQYF.

The gene calls are TRBV29-1 and TRBJ2-2; a possible D gene is TRBD2 (6 bases). The germline V gene has CDR1 SQVTM and CDR2 ANQGSEA. V lost 4 bases to trimming and J lost 6 bases, with 18 bases between them. The length of the CDR3 is 15 residues. The CDR3 loop reads CSVGLGLAQAGELFF. CDR3 coding DNA: TGCAGCGTTGGATTGGGGCTAGCGCAAGCCGGGGAGCTGTTTTTT.